The clone carrying this T cell receptor (beta chain) has a count of ten or more. No antigen is known for it. V was clipped by 4 bases and J by 0 bases; unmatched bases: 3. The CDR3 has 15 amino acids. The germline V gene encodes CDR1 LNHDA and CDR2 SQIVND (reference sequence). For sequencing, patients were chosen who had shown expansion of CD8+CD57+ cells by flow cytometry. Every patient presented with severe acquired aplastic anemia. This sample was included in a study of CD8+CD57+ T cells in acquired aplastic anemia. Study-wide points: Comparison of patients with controls identified about 30 shared CD8+ CDR3 sequences.

Both TCR beta VDJ combination and CDR3 sequence profiling were carried out. Genomic DNA was the template for this profiling. One entry per CDR3 protein, called by TCRdb with MiXCR from the reads. The sample consists of hundreds of thousands of distinct CDR3 sequences, roughly 34% of them appearing once. Sequenced material: sorted CD4+, CD8+, or CD8+CD57+ T cells (not recorded which) from PBMCs. The V call is TRBV19, the J call TRBJ1-1, with 9 bases fitting TRBD1. The sequence was collected from a human donor with aplastic anemia. CDR3 DNA: TGTGCCAGTAGTAACAGGGGGCGCGTGAACACTGAAGCTTTCTTT. Protein sequence: CASSNRGRVNTEAFF. Together with reference TRBV19 and TRBJ1-1, the CDR3 gives the full variable domain: DGGITQSPKYLFRKEGQNVTLSCEQNLNHDAMYWYRQDPGQGLRLIYYSQIVNDFQKGDIAEGYSVSREKKESFPLTVTSAQKNPTAFYLCASSNRGRVNTEAFFGQGTRLTVV.